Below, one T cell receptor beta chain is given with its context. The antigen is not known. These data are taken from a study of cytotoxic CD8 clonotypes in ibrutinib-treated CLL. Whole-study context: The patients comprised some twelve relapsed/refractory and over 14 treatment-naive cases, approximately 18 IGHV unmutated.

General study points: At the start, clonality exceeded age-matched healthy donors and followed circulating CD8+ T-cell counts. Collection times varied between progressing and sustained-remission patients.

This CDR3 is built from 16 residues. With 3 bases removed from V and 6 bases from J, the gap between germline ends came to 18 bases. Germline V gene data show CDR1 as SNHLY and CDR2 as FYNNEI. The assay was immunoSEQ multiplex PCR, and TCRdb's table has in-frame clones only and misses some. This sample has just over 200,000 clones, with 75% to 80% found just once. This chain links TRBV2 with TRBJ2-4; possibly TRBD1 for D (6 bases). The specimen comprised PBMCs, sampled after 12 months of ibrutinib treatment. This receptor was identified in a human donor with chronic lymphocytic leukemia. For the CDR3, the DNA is TGTGCCAGCAGTGATCCGCAGGGGACGACTTCAAACATTCAGTACTTC. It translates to CASSDPQGTTSNIQYF. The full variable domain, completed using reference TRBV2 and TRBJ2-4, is EPEVTQTPSHQVTQMGQEVILRCVPISNHLYFYWYRQILGQKVEFLVSFYNNEISEKSEIFDDQFSVERPDGSNFTLKIRSTKLEDSAMYFCASSDPQGTTSNIQYFGAGTRLSVL.